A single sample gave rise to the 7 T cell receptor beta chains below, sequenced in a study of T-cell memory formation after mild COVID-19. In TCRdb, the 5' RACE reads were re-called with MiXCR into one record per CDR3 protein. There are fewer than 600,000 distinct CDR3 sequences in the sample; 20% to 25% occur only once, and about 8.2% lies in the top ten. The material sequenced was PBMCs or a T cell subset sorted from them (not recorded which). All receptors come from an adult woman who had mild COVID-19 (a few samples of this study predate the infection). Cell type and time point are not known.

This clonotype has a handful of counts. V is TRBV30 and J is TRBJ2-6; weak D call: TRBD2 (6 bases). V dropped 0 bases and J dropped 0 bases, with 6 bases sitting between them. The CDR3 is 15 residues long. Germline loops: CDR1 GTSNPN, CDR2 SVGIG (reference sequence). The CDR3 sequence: CAWSVLASGANVLTF. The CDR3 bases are TGTGCCTGGAGTGTACTAGCCTCTGGGGCCAACGTCCTGACTTTC.

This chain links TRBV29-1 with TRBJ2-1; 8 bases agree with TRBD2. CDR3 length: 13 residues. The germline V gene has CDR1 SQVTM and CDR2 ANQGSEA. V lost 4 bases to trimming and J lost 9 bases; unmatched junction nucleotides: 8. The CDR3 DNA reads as TGCAGCGTTGCGGGCGGGAGGAATATTGAGCAGTTCTTC. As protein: CSVAGGRNIEQFF.

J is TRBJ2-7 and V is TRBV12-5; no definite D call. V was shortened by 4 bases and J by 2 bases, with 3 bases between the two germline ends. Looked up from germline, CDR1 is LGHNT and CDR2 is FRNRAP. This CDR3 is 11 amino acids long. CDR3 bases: TGTGCTAGTGGTTCCGCCTACGAGCAGTACTTC. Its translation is CASGSAYEQYF.

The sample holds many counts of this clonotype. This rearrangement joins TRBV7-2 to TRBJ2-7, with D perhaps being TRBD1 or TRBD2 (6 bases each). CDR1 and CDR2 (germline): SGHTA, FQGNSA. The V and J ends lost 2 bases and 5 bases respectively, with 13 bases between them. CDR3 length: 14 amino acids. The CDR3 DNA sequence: TGTGCCAGCAGCTTAAGTCCGGGGGCGAACGAGCAGTACTTC. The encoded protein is CASSLSPGANEQYF. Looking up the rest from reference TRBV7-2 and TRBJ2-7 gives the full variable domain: GAGVSQSPSNKVTEKGKDVELRCDPISGHTALYWYRQSLGQGLEFLIYFQGNSAPDKSGLPSDRFSAERTGGSVSTLTIQRTQQEDSAVYLCASSLSPGANEQYFGPGTRLTVT.

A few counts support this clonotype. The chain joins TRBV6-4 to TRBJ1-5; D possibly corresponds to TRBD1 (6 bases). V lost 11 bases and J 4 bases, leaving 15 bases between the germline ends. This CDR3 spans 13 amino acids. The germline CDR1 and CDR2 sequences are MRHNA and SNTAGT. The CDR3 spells CALKGGANQPQHF. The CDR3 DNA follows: TGTGCCCTAAAGGGGGGGGCTAATCAGCCCCAGCATTTT.

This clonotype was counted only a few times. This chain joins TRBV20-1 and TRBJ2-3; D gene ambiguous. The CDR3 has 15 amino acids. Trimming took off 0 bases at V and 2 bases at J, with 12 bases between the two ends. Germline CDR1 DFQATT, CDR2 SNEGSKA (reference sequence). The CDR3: CSARDLKVPTDTQYF. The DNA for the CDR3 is TGCAGTGCTAGAGATTTGAAGGTGCCCACAGATACGCAGTATTTT.

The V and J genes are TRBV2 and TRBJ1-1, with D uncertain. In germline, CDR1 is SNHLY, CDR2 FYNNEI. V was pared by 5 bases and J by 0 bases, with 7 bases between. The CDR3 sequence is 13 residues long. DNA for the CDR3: TGTGCCAGCAGTTCCGACGTGAACACTGAAGCTTTCTTT. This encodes CASSSDVNTEAFF. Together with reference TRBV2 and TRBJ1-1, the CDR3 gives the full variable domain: EPEVTQTPSHQVTQMGQEVILRCVPISNHLYFYWYRQILGQKVEFLVSFYNNEISEKSEIFDDQFSVERPDGSNFTLKIRSTKLEDSAMYFCASSSDVNTEAFFGQGTRLTVV.